The 6 T cell receptor beta chains reported below all come from one sample, sequenced in a study of monozygotic twins with cystic fibrosis. Method: immunoSEQ multiplex PCR; TCRdb's copy keeps in-frame clones and lacks some. The sample holds roughly 4,600 clones; roughly 96% are singletons and the top ten take under 3%. Input material: blood. These receptors were taken from a boy between 2 and 10 years old with cystic fibrosis.

The chain combines TRBV19 with TRBJ1-6; no clear D gene. Trimming shortened V by 6 bases and J by 0 bases, and 18 bases separated the two germline ends. This CDR3 contains 18 residues. In germline, CDR1 is LNHDA, CDR2 SQIVND (reference sequence). The CDR3 here is CASSQIGSPSSYNSPLHF. The CDR3, as DNA: TGTGCCAGTAGCCAAATAGGTTCGCCCAGCTCCTATAATTCACCCCTCCACTTT.

This clone was seen a handful of times. The rearrangement joins TRBV14 to TRBJ1-1; no clear D gene. The germline V and J ends were trimmed by 1 base and 1 base, with 4 bases remaining between them. Looked up from germline, CDR1 is SGHDN and CDR2 is FVKESK. The CDR3 covers 13 residues. In DNA form, the CDR3 reads TGTGCCAGCAGCCAAGGCCCGAACACTGAAGCTTTCTTT. Its protein is CASSQGPNTEAFF.

The DNA of the CDR3 is TGCGCCAGCAGCCAAGATCCAGGGGCTCACTATGGCTACACCTTC. It translates to CASSQDPGAHYGYTF. This rearrangement joins TRBV4-3 to TRBJ1-2, with a tentative D call TRBD1 (6 bases). Germline CDR1 is LGHNA and CDR2 is YSLEER. Trimming removed 0 bases at V and 3 bases at J, with 11 bases between. There are 15 residues in the CDR3.

This clone was detected once. As DNA, the CDR3 is TGTGCCAGCAGTGAAGCGGGGGGGTGGGAGACCCAGTACTTC. It is translated as CASSEAGGWETQYF. This chain connects TRBV6-1 to TRBJ2-5; TRBD2 matches 7 bases. The CDR3 loop spans 14 amino acids. With V trimmed by 0 bases and J by 5 bases, 3 bases remained unmatched. Germline V gene sequence: CDR1 MNHNS, CDR2 SASEGT.

V gene TRBV5-1 combines with J gene TRBJ1-6; D is uncertain. The CDR3 is 16 amino acids. In germline, CDR1 is SGHRS, CDR2 YFSETQ. V dropped 0 bases and J dropped 0 bases, with 7 bases sitting between them. CDR3 region: CASSLDGSSYNSPLHF. The CDR3 region has the DNA TGCGCCAGCAGCTTGGATGGGAGCTCCTATAATTCACCCCTCCACTTT.

The V and J genes are TRBV15 and TRBJ1-5; D possibly corresponds to TRBD1 (5 bases). The germline V and J ends were trimmed by 5 bases and 3 bases, with 14 bases remaining between them. The CDR3 is 15 residues long. CDR1 is LNHNV and CDR2 is YYDKDF in the germline V gene (reference sequence). CDR3 coding DNA: TGTGCCACCAGCCTTCAGGGAACCTACAATCAGCCCCAGCATTTT. It specifies CATSLQGTYNQPQHF.